This TCR beta chain was identified during a study of blood T cells in healthy people across ages. Findings and caveats of the study: A roughly linear age-dependent decrease characterized TCR beta diversity per million T cells. Donors of long life had a larger count of naive CD4+ cells and greater diversity than aged donors.

PCR was performed a second time for 7 to 11 cycles using a sample-barcoded 5' primer and a J-beta primer mix. Each cDNA molecule carried a tag from a template-switch adaptor that contained 12 random nucleotides. Each CDR3 protein is one row after TCRdb ran MiXCR on the 5' RACE reads. Found here are about 1.4 million distinct CDR3 sequences, approximately 63% of them singletons; the top ten hold under 8.5%. Notes on this clonotype: What it binds is not known.

Germline V gene data show CDR1 as LGHNA and CDR2 as YSLEER. The CDR3 is 13 residues long. V was cut by 0 bases and J by 9 bases, with 9 bases left in between. The sequence was collected from a man aged 18 to 29 in good health. This chain connects TRBV4-3 to TRBJ2-1, with D maybe TRBD1 (6 bases). Sequencing was performed on blood. As DNA, the CDR3 is TGCGCCAGCAGCCAAGAGGGGGCGACTGAGCAGTTCTTC. Amino acid sequence: CASSQEGATEQFF.